A single sample gave rise to the 26 T cell receptor beta chains below, sequenced in a study of blood T cell repertoires in COVID-19. Sequencing was performed with immunoSEQ multiplex PCR; in TCRdb, only in-frame clones are kept and a portion is missing. The data contain about 160,000 clones, about 93% of them seen just once; the ten biggest clones take up roughly 5%. Sequencing was done on a sample of peripheral blood. These receptor sequences come from a woman in her 50s with acute or convalescent COVID-19.

The chain is built from TRBV9 and TRBJ2-1; 9 bases fit TRBD2. Germline V gene sequence: CDR1 SGDLS, CDR2 YYNGEE. CDR3 length equals 15 residues. Unmatched junction bases numbered 3, after V lost 3 bases and J lost 2 bases. CDR3 in amino acids: CASSGLAGTYNEQFF. The CDR3, as DNA: TGTGCCAGCAGCGGGCTAGCGGGAACCTACAATGAGCAGTTCTTC.

The chain links TRBV7-2 to TRBJ1-5; 10 positions agree with TRBD1. The CDR3 has 17 amino acids. V was clipped by 5 bases and J by 7 bases; unmatched bases: 14. In germline, CDR1 is SGHTA, CDR2 FQGNSA. CDR3 nucleotides: TGTGCCAGCAGCCTCACGCTCCGGGACAGGGGTACACAGCCCCAGCATTTT. This gives the protein CASSLTLRDRGTQPQHF.

CDR3: CASSQSNSTGVEKLFF. CDR3 nucleotide sequence: TGCGCCAGCAGTCAATCGAATTCGACAGGGGTAGAAAAACTGTTTTTT. This chain links TRBV23-1 with TRBJ1-4; 8 bases are a match to TRBD1. TRBV23-1 is an open reading frame whose function is uncertain. This CDR3 spans 16 amino acids. V dropped 0 bases and J dropped 8; count of bases not matched to a gene: 8.

V and J are TRBV10-3 and TRBJ2-7; 8 bases agree with TRBD1. J lost 1 base, V lost 1 base, and 0 bases had no gene match. The CDR3 spans 14 residues. CDR1 is ENHRY and CDR2 is SYGVKD in the germline V gene. The CDR3 is CAISEWTGSYEQYF. CDR3 DNA: TGTGCCATCAGTGAGTGGACAGGGTCCTACGAGCAGTACTTC.

The chain links TRBV14 to TRBJ1-6; D possibly corresponds to TRBD1 (5 bases). V was pared by 0 bases and J by 11 bases, with 14 bases between. This CDR3 has 15 amino acids. Germline V CDR1 and CDR2: SGHDN, FVKESK. CDR3 residues: CASSQDETGRAPLHF. The CDR3 nucleotides are TGTGCCAGCAGCCAAGATGAAACAGGTCGGGCACCCCTCCACTTT.

V gene TRBV4-2 combines with J gene TRBJ1-5; 8 bases agree with TRBD1. Looked up from germline, CDR1 is LGHNA and CDR2 is YNFKEQ. The V segment lost 0 bases and the J segment 0 bases; nucleotides outside the gene matches: 16. The CDR3 loop spans 21 amino acids. The CDR3: CASSQDRASWTGQASNQPQHF. CDR3 sequence (DNA): TGTGCCAGCAGCCAAGATCGGGCGAGCTGGACAGGGCAAGCTAGCAATCAGCCCCAGCATTTT.

The chain combines TRBV3-1 (or the pseudogene TRBV3-2) with TRBJ1-3, with 7 bases lining up with TRBD1. The V gene's germline CDR1 is LGHDT and CDR2 YNNKEL (reference sequence). The ends lost 2 bases at V and 0 bases at J; junction bases unmatched: 1. The CDR3 length is 15 residues. The CDR3 DNA sequence: TGTGCCAGCAGCCAAACAGGGGTCTCTGGAAACACCATATATTTT. Translating gives CASSQTGVSGNTIYF.

As concerns this clone: Additional DNA sequences in this sample encode the identical CDR3. The V gene is TRBV19, the J gene TRBJ2-7; possibly TRBD1 for D (5 bases). Germline V gene lookup returns CDR1 LNHDA and CDR2 SQIVND (reference sequence). V gave up 1 base and J gave up 3 bases, with 7 bases separating them. The CDR3 has 13 amino acids. The CDR3 bases are TGTGCCAGTAGTATAGGTCAGGGCTACGAGCAGTACTTC. This encodes CASSIGQGYEQYF.

V usage is TRBV7-2 and J usage is TRBJ2-1; a weak D match, TRBD1 (6 bases). CDR3 length equals 18 residues. Germline CDR1 SGHTA, CDR2 FQGNSA. Trimming took off 4 bases at V and 8 bases at J, with 27 bases between the two ends. CDR3 nucleotide sequence: TGTGCCAGCAGCTCCCCCTCGGATATTTGGACAGTTATCGATGAGCAGTTCTTC. This encodes CASSSPSDIWTVIDEQFF.

The CDR3 DNA follows: TGTGCCAGCAGTGAAAGTGGGCTTTGGCCTAGCAATCAGCCCCAGCATTTT. This gives the protein CASSESGLWPSNQPQHF. The chain couples TRBV6-1 to TRBJ1-5; the D is unclear. Germline V CDR1 and CDR2: MNHNS, SASEGT. The CDR3 consists of 17 residues. V was trimmed by 2 bases and J by 0 bases, leaving 14 bases between them.

The chain employs TRBV6-5 and TRBJ2-2; 8 bases match TRBD1. The germline V gene encodes CDR1 MNHEY and CDR2 SVGAGI. CDR3 length: 15 amino acids. The V gene end was trimmed by 6 bases and the J gene end by 0 bases; junction bases not matched to a gene: 3. The CDR3 nucleotides are TGTGCCAGCAGCTCACAGGGGGCGAACACCGGGGAGCTGTTTTTT. Protein sequence: CASSSQGANTGELFF.

This chain uses TRBV24-1 with TRBJ2-2; 9 bases match TRBD1. With V trimmed by 4 bases and J by 1 base, 15 bases remained unmatched. Germline CDR1 is KGHDR and CDR2 is SFDVKD. The CDR3 spans 20 residues. CDR3 nucleotide sequence: TGTGCCACCAGTGACCCTTTTGAGAACAGGGGGCAAATGAACACCGGGGAGCTGTTTTTT. Its protein is CATSDPFENRGQMNTGELFF.

The gene calls are TRBV28 and TRBJ1-3, with D tentatively TRBD1 (6 bases). Germline V lookup: CDR1 MDHEN, CDR2 SYDVKM. The CDR3 extends over 18 amino acids. V lost 6 bases to trimming and J lost 0 bases, with 21 bases between them. The CDR3 is CASRGGGVSTFSGNTIYF. As DNA, the CDR3 is TGTGCCAGCAGGGGAGGGGGGGTATCCACCTTCTCTGGAAACACCATATATTTT. Looking up the rest from reference TRBV28 and TRBJ1-3 gives the full variable domain: DVKVTQSSRYLVKRTGEKVFLECVQDMDHENMFWYRQDPGLGLRLIYFSYDVKMKEKGDIPEGYSVSREKKERFSLILESASTNQTSMYLCASRGGGVSTFSGNTIYFGEGSWLTVV.

The V call is TRBV6-2 or TRBV6-3, the J call TRBJ2-1; possibly TRBD1 for D (6 bases). Germline V gene lookup returns CDR1 MNHEY and CDR2 SVGEGT. The CDR3 runs to 17 residues. With 0 bases removed from V and 6 bases from J, the gap between germline ends came to 18 bases. The CDR3 DNA reads TGTGCCAGCAGTTACTCGATGTCAACAGGGCCCCTCAATGAGCAGTTCTTC. Its translation is CASSYSMSTGPLNEQFF.

The rearrangement links TRBV28 to TRBJ2-1; 9 bases fit TRBD2. The germline V gene encodes CDR1 MDHEN and CDR2 SYDVKM. CDR3 length equals 15 residues. V lost 5 bases and J lost 9; bases outside the gene matches: 11. The CDR3 is CASSLGTSKLSEQFF. The DNA for the CDR3 is TGTGCCAGCAGTCTAGGGACTAGCAAGCTGAGTGAGCAGTTCTTC.

The chain joins TRBV18 to TRBJ2-7; D may be TRBD2 (6 bases). The V gene's germline CDR1 is KGHSH and CDR2 LQKENI. Between the trimmed V and J ends, which lost 2 bases and 6 bases, there was a span of 14 bases. This CDR3 region has 14 residues. Here the CDR3 reads CASSPRPSDIEQYF. The CDR3 DNA follows: TGTGCCAGCTCACCAAGGCCTAGCGACATCGAGCAGTACTTC.

The V and J genes are TRBV3-1 (or the pseudogene TRBV3-2) and TRBJ1-6, with a possible D match to TRBD1 (5 bases). Germline values: CDR1 LGHDT, CDR2 YNNKEL (reference sequence). The CDR3 spans 15 residues. Deletions cut 3 bases from V and 9 bases from J, with 15 bases between. The CDR3 sequence: CASSHRTLRSSPLHF. The DNA of the CDR3 is TGTGCCAGCAGCCATCGGACACTCCGTTCTTCACCCCTCCACTTT.

The chain links TRBV5-8 to TRBJ1-3; D is uncertain. Germline assignment: CDR1 SGHTS and CDR2 YDEGEE. The CDR3 is 14 amino acids. Trimming pared 3 bases from V and 2 bases from J, leaving 9 bases between. CDR3 coding DNA: TGTGCCAGCAGCTACTGGAGTCCTGGAAACACCATATATTTT. Protein sequence: CASSYWSPGNTIYF.

This clone was seen just once. The chain employs TRBV4-1 and TRBJ2-7, with D tentatively TRBD2 (5 bases). The CDR3 runs 15 residues. In germline, CDR1 is MGHRA, CDR2 YSYEKL. Trimming stripped 3 bases from V and 2 bases from J, with 14 bases between. CDR3 nucleotide sequence: TGCGCCAGCAGCCATTCCCCGGACGGGGCCTACGAGCAGTACTTC. It encodes CASSHSPDGAYEQYF.

V usage is TRBV28 and J usage is TRBJ1-5, with 8 bases fitting TRBD1. The V gene end was trimmed by 2 bases and the J gene end by 0 bases; junction bases not matched to a gene: 9. CDR1 MDHEN and CDR2 SYDVKM come from the germline V gene. The CDR3 runs to 18 residues. The CDR3, as DNA: TGTGCCAGCAGTTTAGAATGGGACAGGCTTTATAGCAATCAGCCCCAGCATTTT. This encodes CASSLEWDRLYSNQPQHF.

The rearrangement links TRBV28 to TRBJ2-5; 8 bases are a match to TRBD1. The CDR3 spans 16 residues. V lost 4 bases to trimming and J lost 5 bases; unmatched junction nucleotides: 12. CDR1 and CDR2 (germline): MDHEN, SYDVKM. Here the CDR3 DNA reads TGTGCCAGCAGTTCCCCTGGACAGGGTTATGGGGAGACCCAGTACTTC. It codes for CASSSPGQGYGETQYF.

CDR3 sequence: CASSPTGYSYEQYF. In DNA, the CDR3 is TGTGCCAGCAGCCCGACAGGCTACTCCTACGAGCAGTACTTC. This chain connects TRBV6-5 to TRBJ2-7, with D tentatively TRBD1 (6 bases). V dropped 6 bases and J dropped 0 bases, with 12 bases sitting between them. Per the germline V gene, CDR1 is MNHEY and CDR2 is SVGAGI. The CDR3 extends over 14 amino acids.

The rearrangement joins TRBV19 to TRBJ1-2; D possibly corresponds to TRBD1 (5 bases). V was shortened by 6 bases and J by 7 bases, with 9 bases between the two germline ends. Germline-derived CDR1 and CDR2 are LNHDA and SQIVND (reference sequence). The CDR3 has 11 residues. CDR3 amino acids: CASSRGTGYTF. The CDR3 bases are TGTGCCAGTAGCCGGGGGACTGGCTACACCTTC.

On this clone: Germline is not matched at one junction end, which may reflect a read error. The chain has TRBV2 and TRBJ1-5, with a tentative D call TRBD1 (5 bases). Germline V lookup: CDR1 SNHLY, CDR2 FYNNEI. This CDR3 has 12 amino acids. DNA of the CDR3: TGTGCCAGCAGTGAGTCGCGGGACCCTGTCCGTTTT. The encoded protein is CASSESRDPVRF.

This chain uses TRBV15 with TRBJ2-7, with 8 nucleotides matching TRBD1. The CDR3 has 14 residues. With 5 bases clipped from V and 1 base from J, the junction kept 4 bases outside the gene matches. Looked up from germline, CDR1 is LNHNV and CDR2 is YYDKDF (reference sequence). CDR3 loop: CATSFGTGSYEQYF. For the CDR3, the DNA is TGTGCCACCAGCTTCGGGACAGGTTCCTACGAGCAGTACTTC. The full variable domain, in which reference TRBV15 and TRBJ2-7 provide the parts outside the CDR3, is DAMVIQNPRYQVTQFGKPVTLSCSQTLNHNVMYWYQQKSSQAPKLLFHYYDKDFNNEADTPDNFQSRRPNTSFCFLDIRSPGLGDTAMYLCATSFGTGSYEQYFGPGTRLTVT.

V usage is TRBV29-1 and J usage is TRBJ2-2; D is unclear. The germline gives CDR1 SQVTM, CDR2 ANQGSEA. CDR3 size: 10 residues. Trimming cost V 7 bases and J 6 bases, with 6 bases left between them. CDR3 sequence: CSASSGELFF. In DNA, the CDR3 is TGCAGCGCTTCCTCCGGGGAGCTGTTTTTT.